Shown below are 32 T cell receptor beta chains from a single sample sequenced in a study of blood T cell repertoires in COVID-19. The protocol was immunoSEQ multiplex PCR, while the TCRdb copy is restricted to in-frame clones and leaves out a portion. The sample includes about 320,000 clones, around nine tenths of them seen just once. Material for sequencing was PBMCs or T cells enriched from blood (not recorded which). These receptors originate from a young woman who had been exposed to COVID-19.

This clone came up once. The V and J genes are TRBV19 and TRBJ2-3; D unclear. The CDR3 sequence is 11 residues long. Germline values: CDR1 LNHDA, CDR2 SQIVND (reference sequence). V was cut by 8 bases and J by 6 bases, with 9 bases left in between. This chain's CDR3 is CASENLDTQYF. The CDR3 DNA reads as TGTGCCAGTGAGAACTTGGATACGCAGTATTTT. Full variable domain (outside the CDR3, taken from reference TRBV19 and TRBJ2-3): DGGITQSPKYLFRKEGQNVTLSCEQNLNHDAMYWYRQDPGQGLRLIYYSQIVNDFQKGDIAEGYSVSREKKESFPLTVTSAQKNPTAFYLCASENLDTQYFGPGTRLTVL.

V and J are TRBV7-2 and TRBJ1-2; 7 nucleotides match TRBD1. The CDR3 is 12 residues long. Germline CDR1 SGHTA, CDR2 FQGNSA. The trim removed 4 bases at V and 11 bases at J, leaving 7 bases unmatched. The CDR3 bases are TGTGCCAGCAGCTCCCGGGACAGCCATTACACCTTC. This encodes CASSSRDSHYTF.

The chain combines TRBV11-3 with TRBJ1-3, with D possibly being TRBD1 (6 bases). V lost 1 base and J 0 bases, leaving 13 bases between the germline ends. This CDR3 region has 17 residues. Germline CDR1 and CDR2: SGHNT and YENEEA. The CDR3 here is CASSLVWVRGSGNTIYF. DNA for the CDR3: TGTGCCAGCAGCTTAGTCTGGGTCAGGGGCTCTGGAAACACCATATATTTT.

The chain combines TRBV7-9 with TRBJ1-6; perhaps TRBD1 as D (5 bases). Trimming took 4 bases from V and 6 from J, leaving 16 bases between them. The CDR3 has 16 residues. Looked up from germline, CDR1 is SEHNR and CDR2 is FQNEAQ (reference sequence). The chain's CDR3 is CASSSDWRGPNSPLHF. The CDR3 coding sequence is TGTGCCAGCAGCTCCGATTGGCGGGGCCCTAATTCACCCCTCCACTTT.

The chain joins TRBV5-8 to TRBJ1-2, with D perhaps TRBD1 (6 bases). With 0 bases removed from V and 9 bases from J, the gap between germline ends came to 12 bases. Per germline, CDR1 SGHTS and CDR2 YDEGEE. The CDR3 is 13 amino acids. Written as DNA, the CDR3 is TGTGCCAGCAGCTTGGGCAGGGGAGAGAGCTACACCTTC. It yields the protein CASSLGRGESYTF. Variable domain in full (rest from reference TRBV5-8 and TRBJ1-2): EAGVTQSPTHLIKTRGQQATLRCSPISGHTSVYWYQQALGLGLQFLLWYDEGEERNRGNFPPRFSGRQFPNYSSELNVNALELEDSALYLCASSLGRGESYTFGSGTRLTVV.

The chain joins TRBV19 to TRBJ1-5, with 8 bases lining up with TRBD1. V lost 6 bases to trimming and J lost 3 bases; unmatched junction nucleotides: 4. The germline V gene has CDR1 LNHDA and CDR2 SQIVND (reference sequence). This CDR3 is 14 amino acids long. The CDR3 loop is CASRQTGDNQPQHF. In DNA form, the CDR3 reads TGTGCCAGTAGGCAGACAGGGGACAATCAGCCCCAGCATTTT. Based on the CDR3 plus reference TRBV19 and TRBJ1-5, the full variable domain is DGGITQSPKYLFRKEGQNVTLSCEQNLNHDAMYWYRQDPGQGLRLIYYSQIVNDFQKGDIAEGYSVSREKKESFPLTVTSAQKNPTAFYLCASRQTGDNQPQHFGDGTRLSIL.

This chain uses TRBV2 with TRBJ1-2; 9 bases fit TRBD1. The V gene end was trimmed by 5 bases and the J gene end by 4 bases; junction bases not matched to a gene: 8. This CDR3 contains 15 residues. Germline CDR1 and CDR2: SNHLY and FYNNEI. CDR3 amino acids: CASSSTGGAGYGYTF. In nucleotides, the CDR3 is TGTGCCAGCAGTTCAACAGGGGGCGCTGGCTATGGCTACACCTTC.

This clone has only one observation. The J gene is TRBJ2-5, the V gene TRBV5-1; possibly TRBD1 for D (5 bases). Trimming stripped 4 bases from V and 5 bases from J, with 12 bases between. The CDR3 has 13 amino acids. In germline, CDR1 is SGHRS, CDR2 YFSETQ. CDR3 amino acids: CASSPGLGETQYF. CDR3 nucleotide sequence: TGCGCCAGCAGCCCAGGGCTGGGGGAGACCCAGTACTTC.

V usage is TRBV7-2 and J usage is TRBJ1-5; 9 nucleotides line up with TRBD1. The CDR3 is 15 amino acids. Germline values: CDR1 SGHTA, CDR2 FQGNSA. J lost 6 bases, V lost 1 base, and 4 bases had no gene match. CDR3 sequence: CASSLVWTGVQPQHF. The CDR3 nucleotides read TGTGCCAGCAGCTTAGTTTGGACAGGGGTTCAGCCCCAGCATTTT. Supplemented by reference TRBV7-2 and TRBJ1-5, the full variable domain reads GAGVSQSPSNKVTEKGKDVELRCDPISGHTALYWYRQSLGQGLEFLIYFQGNSAPDKSGLPSDRFSAERTGGSVSTLTIQRTQQEDSAVYLCASSLVWTGVQPQHFGDGTRLSIL.

The J gene is TRBJ2-5, the V gene TRBV10-3; either TRBD1 or TRBD2 may fit D (6 bases each). This CDR3 region has 14 residues. The germline V gene has CDR1 ENHRY and CDR2 SYGVKD. V was shortened by 6 bases and J by 1 base, with 12 bases between the two germline ends. In nucleotides, the CDR3 is TGTGCCATCAGGGAGGGGGGCGGCCAAGAGACCCAGTACTTC. Translation gives CAIREGGGQETQYF.

A word on this clone: The sample carries other DNA sequences with the same CDR3. This chain joins TRBV9 and TRBJ2-1; D gene ambiguous. Germline assignment: CDR1 SGDLS and CDR2 YYNGEE. The CDR3 is 12 residues long. Trimming stripped 1 base from V and 6 bases from J, with 5 bases between. The CDR3 loop reads CASSVSSNEQFF. The CDR3 DNA reads as TGTGCCAGCAGCGTATCCAGCAATGAGCAGTTCTTC.

The V and J genes are TRBV9 and TRBJ2-3, with D possibly matching TRBD1 (5 bases). CDR1 and CDR2 (germline): SGDLS, YYNGEE. The ends were cut back, 7 bases at V and 0 bases at J, with 12 bases in the middle. The length of the CDR3 is 14 residues. The CDR3 DNA reads as TGTGCCAGCGCCGGGCGGACAAGCACAGATACGCAGTATTTT. Residues: CASAGRTSTDTQYF.

The chain combines TRBV6-5 with TRBJ1-6, with a weak D call TRBD1 (6 bases). Germline V gene sequence: CDR1 MNHEY, CDR2 SVGAGI. The CDR3 runs to 13 residues. Trimming left V 6 bases short and J 10 bases short, with 13 bases between. CDR3 DNA sequence: TGTGCCAGCAGGGCCACAGGGATATCACCCCTCCACTTT. This codes for CASRATGISPLHF.

This sequence joins TRBV9 and TRBJ1-1; TRBD1 might be the D (6 bases). The CDR3 length is 13 residues. Germline-derived CDR1 and CDR2 are SGDLS and YYNGEE. The ends were cut back, 4 bases at V and 1 base at J, with 8 bases in the middle. The CDR3 sequence: CASSKDRNTEAFF. The CDR3 bases are TGTGCCAGCAGCAAGGACAGGAACACTGAAGCTTTCTTT.

Here the CDR3 reads CASSRGTSGGAYNEQFF. The CDR3 coding sequence is TGTGCCAGCAGCCGCGGGACTAGCGGGGGGGCGTACAATGAGCAGTTCTTC. V gene TRBV4-2 combines with J gene TRBJ2-1; the match to TRBD2 covers 16 bases. CDR1 LGHNA and CDR2 YNFKEQ come from the germline V gene. Trimming removed 4 bases from V and 4 bases from J; junction bases left unmatched: 4. The CDR3 length is 17 residues.

The genes are TRBV7-2 and TRBJ2-7; the match to TRBD2 covers 8 bases. Losses at the gene ends were 6 bases for V and 3 bases for J; bases not matched to a gene: 4. Per germline, CDR1 SGHTA and CDR2 FQGNSA. The CDR3 covers 13 residues. CDR3 bases: TGTGCCAGCAGATTCCTAGCGGGCTACGAGCAGTACTTC. Its translation: CASRFLAGYEQYF.

This clone appeared a single time. The rearrangement uses TRBV27 and TRBJ1-1; TRBD1 aligns across 9 bases. Germline lookup yields CDR1 MNHEY and CDR2 SMNVEV (reference sequence). CDR3 length: 15 amino acids. The trim removed 8 bases at V and 0 bases at J, leaving 7 bases unmatched. The CDR3 coding sequence is TGTGCCAGCCGACAGGGGGGGCCTATGAACACTGAAGCTTTCTTT. It translates to CASRQGGPMNTEAFF.

The DNA of the CDR3 is TGTGCCAGCAGAGCTACAGGGTGGGGTGGCTACACCTTC. It codes for CASRATGWGGYTF. The chain combines TRBV6-5 with TRBJ1-2; a weak D match, TRBD1 (6 bases). This CDR3 region has 13 residues. V shed 6 bases and J shed 7 bases, with 15 bases lying between them. Germline assignment: CDR1 MNHEY and CDR2 SVGAGI.

The genes are TRBV4-3 and TRBJ1-4, with D possibly being TRBD1 (6 bases). The CDR3 consists of 17 residues. With 0 bases removed from V and 5 bases from J, the gap between germline ends came to 16 bases. Looked up from germline, CDR1 is LGHNA and CDR2 is YSLEER. CDR3 bases: TGCGCCAGCAGCCAAGAGGGGAGGGGCCAGGGGAATGAAAAACTGTTTTTT. Protein product: CASSQEGRGQGNEKLFF.

V gene TRBV15 combines with J gene TRBJ2-5; 8 nucleotides line up with TRBD1. V was pared by 0 bases and J by 2 bases, with 2 bases of the junction left unmatched. The CDR3 has 15 residues. Per the germline V gene, CDR1 is LNHNV and CDR2 is YYDKDF (reference sequence). In nucleotides, the CDR3 is TGTGCCACCAGCAGAGATAGGACAGGGCAAGAGACCCAGTACTTC. Amino acids: CATSRDRTGQETQYF.

The rearrangement joins TRBV5-1 to TRBJ1-1; D is possibly TRBD1 (6 bases). CDR1 and CDR2 (germline): SGHRS, YFSETQ. This CDR3 contains 17 residues. V lost 4 bases and J 11 bases, leaving 30 bases between the germline ends. CDR3 DNA sequence: TGCGCCAGCAGCAGCGGGGACGCAGAGGACAGATATAGAGGGGCTTTCTTT. The encoded protein is CASSSGDAEDRYRGAFF.

This clone was recorded only once. The chain uses TRBV5-1 and TRBJ1-1; D gene uncertain. Germline V gene data show CDR1 as SGHRS and CDR2 as YFSETQ. The V end was cut by 4 bases, the J end by 7 bases, with 14 bases between. CDR3 length: 13 amino acids. As DNA, the CDR3 is TGCGCCAGCAGCCCCGGGGTTACGGATGAAGCTTTCTTT. Protein: CASSPGVTDEAFF.

The rearrangement links TRBV5-1 to TRBJ2-3; possible D gene TRBD1, 5 bases. Germline assignment: CDR1 SGHRS and CDR2 YFSETQ. CDR3 size: 13 residues. Trimming shortened V by 5 bases and J by 4 bases, and 11 bases separated the two germline ends. Written as DNA, the CDR3 is TGCGCCAGCAGAGCCGACAGTCCAGATACGCAGTATTTT. Translating gives CASRADSPDTQYF.

About this clone itself: This CDR3 fails to terminate in the conserved phenylalanine or tryptophan, so it likely reflects a read error. It is unclear where the CDR3 begins or ends on the DNA, so no DNA is shown, and the CDR3 is as TCRdb lists it. The CDR3 here is CATSDNRGR. V usage is TRBV24-1 and J usage is TRBJ2-7; whether TRBD1, the table's D call, matches the DNA was not checked. CDR1 KGHDR and CDR2 SFDVKD come from the germline V gene. The CDR3 is 9 residues long, counting both termini.

This chain connects TRBV5-8 to TRBJ2-5, with 7 bases matching TRBD2. Germline values: CDR1 SGHTS, CDR2 YDEGEE. V was pared by 7 bases and J by 4 bases, with 7 bases of the junction left unmatched. This CDR3 has 13 amino acids. Here the CDR3 reads CASGTGGVETQYF. CDR3 in DNA: TGTGCCAGCGGGACGGGAGGCGTAGAGACCCAGTACTTC.

The CDR3 sequence is CASSRGGLTDTQYF. DNA for the CDR3: TGCGCCAGCAGCCGCGGTGGCCTAACAGATACGCAGTATTTT. The chain uses TRBV4-1 and TRBJ2-3, with unresolved D. The CDR3 spans 14 residues. V was clipped by 4 bases and J by 3 bases, with 11 bases between them. The germline gives CDR1 MGHRA, CDR2 YSYEKL.

The chain joins TRBV20-1 to TRBJ1-2, with a tentative D call TRBD1 (6 bases). The CDR3 contains 11 residues. Germline values: CDR1 DFQATT, CDR2 SNEGSKA (reference sequence). V shed 8 bases and J shed 1 base, with 8 bases lying between them. Here the CDR3 DNA reads TGCAGTCCACAGGGTAACTATGGCTACACCTTC. Protein product: CSPQGNYGYTF.

The V and J genes are TRBV2 and TRBJ1-5; D possibly corresponds to TRBD1 (5 bases). This CDR3 is built from 14 residues. Between the trimmed V and J ends, which lost 5 bases and 1 base, there was a span of 9 bases. Germline V lookup: CDR1 SNHLY, CDR2 FYNNEI. CDR3 coding DNA: TGTGCCAGCAGTAAAGACAGAAGCAATCAGCCCCAGCATTTT. The encoded protein is CASSKDRSNQPQHF.

CDR3 residues: CASSYMRGRGSPLHF. In DNA, the CDR3 is TGTGCCAGCAGTTACATGAGGGGGAGAGGGTCACCCCTCCACTTT. This chain uses TRBV6-5 with TRBJ1-6, with D tentatively TRBD1 (6 bases). CDR1 and CDR2 (germline): MNHEY, SVGAGI. Trimming shortened V by 2 bases and J by 10 bases, and 15 bases separated the two germline ends. The CDR3 is 15 amino acids.

The CDR3 protein is CASSRSRDYNEAFF. CDR3 nucleotides: TGTGCCAGCTCACGAAGCCGGGACTATAATGAAGCTTTCTTT. The chain employs TRBV18 and TRBJ1-1, with D perhaps TRBD1 (5 bases). The V end lost 4 bases, the J end lost 7 bases, and 16 bases lay between the germline ends. CDR1 is KGHSH and CDR2 is LQKENI in the germline V gene. The CDR3 runs 14 residues.

In its sample, this clone was seen once. The V gene is TRBV7-6, the J gene TRBJ1-4, with TRBD1 matching 7 bases. This CDR3 spans 15 amino acids. Germline V CDR1 and CDR2: SGHVS, FNYEAQ. V lost 2 bases to trimming and J lost 4 bases; unmatched junction nucleotides: 4. The CDR3: CASSLTTGLNEKLFF. The CDR3 nucleotides are TGTGCCAGCAGCTTAACGACAGGGCTTAATGAAAAACTGTTTTTT.

This clone was picked up one time. V gene TRBV7-9 combines with J gene TRBJ1-2; no reliable D call. The CDR3 sequence is 14 residues long. Trimming took 4 bases from V and 8 from J, leaving 17 bases between them. CDR1 and CDR2 (germline): SEHNR, FQNEAQ (reference sequence). The CDR3 DNA is TGTGCCAGCAGCTCACCCCCGGGAGCTTGGGGCTACACCTTC. This sequence encodes CASSSPPGAWGYTF.